This is a list of T cell receptor beta chains from one sample in a study of cytomegalovirus exposure and HLA in healthy donors. Assay: immunoSEQ multiplex PCR; the TCRdb copy retains only in-frame clones and omits some. This sample has approximately 130,000 clones, with around 83% found just once. Sequencing was carried out using PBMCs. These receptors came from a girl aged 2-10 years in good health and CMV-seronegative. Both conserved end residues are part of each CDR3. Fields, in order: CDR3 protein, CDR3 DNA, D gene, clone size, J gene, V gene. D genes are given only for firm matches. The size of a clone is reported for some rows only, either as once, few or many, or as a class for expanded clones.

CDR3 protein: CAISGQGGQETQYF; CDR3 DNA: TGTGCCATCAGTGGGCAGGGGGGTCAAGAGACCCAGTACTTC; D gene: -; clone size: -; J gene: TRBJ2-5; V gene: TRBV10-3
CDR3 protein: CASSSLDRAHEQYF; CDR3 DNA: TGTGCCAGCAGTTCGCTGGACAGGGCCCACGAGCAGTACTTC; D gene: TRBD1; clone size: -; J gene: TRBJ2-7; V gene: TRBV27
CDR3 protein: CASTLLAGNQETQYF; CDR3 DNA: TGTGCCAGCACCCTACTAGCGGGAAACCAAGAGACCCAGTACTTC; D gene: TRBD2; clone size: -; J gene: TRBJ2-5; V gene: TRBV7-8
CDR3 protein: CASSLGRGARTDTQYF; CDR3 DNA: TGTGCCAGCAGTTTAGGTCGGGGGGCTCGCACAGATACGCAGTATTTT; D gene: -; clone size: few; J gene: TRBJ2-3; V gene: TRBV28
CDR3 protein: CASSTRGTGELFF; CDR3 DNA: TGTGCCAGCAGCACTCGGGGTACCGGGGAGCTGTTTTTT; D gene: -; clone size: -; J gene: TRBJ2-2; V gene: TRBV6-5
CDR3 protein: CASRGQASETQYF; CDR3 DNA: TGTGCCAGCAGGGGACAGGCCTCGGAGACCCAGTACTTC; D gene: TRBD1; clone size: -; J gene: TRBJ2-5; V gene: TRBV27
CDR3 protein: CSVASPGTGADYGYTF; CDR3 DNA: TGCAGCGTCGCCTCCCCGGGGACAGGGGCCGACTATGGCTACACCTTC; D gene: TRBD1; clone size: -; J gene: TRBJ1-2; V gene: TRBV29-1
CDR3 protein: CASSLALQETQYF; CDR3 DNA: TGTGCCAGCAGCTTAGCTCTTCAAGAGACCCAGTACTTC; D gene: -; clone size: -; J gene: TRBJ2-5; V gene: TRBV7-9
CDR3 protein: CATSSYRGREQYF; CDR3 DNA: TGTGCCACCAGCAGCTACAGGGGGCGCGAGCAGTACTTC; D gene: TRBD1; clone size: -; J gene: TRBJ2-7; V gene: TRBV15
CDR3 protein: CASSEYAYYGYTF; CDR3 DNA: TGCGCCAGCAGTGAGTATGCGTACTATGGCTACACCTTC; D gene: -; clone size: -; J gene: TRBJ1-2; V gene: TRBV10-2
CDR3 protein: CASSPGLALYNEQFF; CDR3 DNA: TGTGCCAGCTCACCGGGACTAGCGCTATACAATGAGCAGTTCTTC; D gene: TRBD2; clone size: -; J gene: TRBJ2-1; V gene: TRBV18
CDR3 protein: CAWSRGLTGSEQYF; CDR3 DNA: TGTGCCTGGAGTAGGGGGCTAACCGGTTCCGAGCAGTACTTC; D gene: TRBD1; clone size: few; J gene: TRBJ2-7; V gene: TRBV30
CDR3 protein: CTSSQPYTLPYEQYF; CDR3 DNA: TGCACCAGCAGCCAACCTTACACCTTACCCTACGAGCAGTACTTC; D gene: -; clone size: -; J gene: TRBJ2-7; V gene: TRBV1
CDR3 protein: CASSLGGSGTGELFF; CDR3 DNA: TGCGCCAGCAGTTTGGGGGGGTCGGGCACCGGGGAGCTGTTTTTT; D gene: TRBD2; clone size: -; J gene: TRBJ2-2; V gene: TRBV10-2
CDR3 protein: CASSQRDIMNTEAFF; CDR3 DNA: TGTGCCAGCAGCCAACGGGACATTATGAACACTGAAGCTTTCTTT; D gene: -; clone size: -; J gene: TRBJ1-1; V gene: TRBV13
CDR3 protein: CASSQGWGEGVYGYTF; CDR3 DNA: TGCGCCAGCAGCCAAGGTTGGGGTGAGGGGGTCTATGGCTACACCTTC; D gene: -; clone size: -; J gene: TRBJ1-2; V gene: TRBV4-1
CDR3 protein: CASSLGLAVGIGELFF; CDR3 DNA: TGTGCCAGCAGCTTGGGGCTAGCGGTTGGAATCGGGGAGCTGTTTTTT; D gene: TRBD2; clone size: -; J gene: TRBJ2-2; V gene: TRBV5-8
CDR3 protein: CSVAPTGVNTEAFF; CDR3 DNA: TGCAGCGTTGCCCCGACAGGGGTGAACACTGAAGCTTTCTTT; D gene: TRBD1; clone size: -; J gene: TRBJ1-1; V gene: TRBV29-1
CDR3 protein: CASSLAGRGEQYF; CDR3 DNA: TGTGCCAGCAGCTTAGCAGGGCGGGGCGAGCAGTACTTC; D gene: -; clone size: -; J gene: TRBJ2-7; V gene: TRBV7-9
CDR3 protein: CASSPGLYGYTF; CDR3 DNA: TGTGCCAGCAGCCCCGGACTTTATGGCTACACCTTC; D gene: -; clone size: -; J gene: TRBJ1-2; V gene: TRBV6-5
CDR3 protein: CAVGGYNEQFF; CDR3 DNA: TGTGCCGTCGGGGGGTACAATGAGCAGTTCTTC; D gene: TRBD2; clone size: -; J gene: TRBJ2-1; V gene: TRBV27
CDR3 protein: CASSQDRSGGSNEQFF; CDR3 DNA: TGTGCCAGCAGCCAAGATCGTAGCGGGGGATCTAATGAGCAGTTCTTC; D gene: TRBD2; clone size: -; J gene: TRBJ2-1; V gene: TRBV4-2
CDR3 protein: CATSRIGSEDYEQYF; CDR3 DNA: TGTGCCACCAGCAGGATCGGGTCTGAAGATTACGAGCAGTACTTC; D gene: -; clone size: -; J gene: TRBJ2-7; V gene: TRBV15
CDR3 protein: CASSSGTSAGTDTQYF; CDR3 DNA: TGTGCCAGCAGTTCCGGGACTAGCGCGGGGACAGATACGCAGTATTTT; D gene: TRBD2; clone size: -; J gene: TRBJ2-3; V gene: TRBV28
CDR3 protein: CASSFREEKLSYEQYF; CDR3 DNA: TGTGCCAGCAGCTTCCGTGAAGAGAAGCTCTCCTACGAGCAGTACTTC; D gene: -; clone size: -; J gene: TRBJ2-7; V gene: TRBV2
CDR3 protein: CASSLLGDRDYGYTF; CDR3 DNA: TGTGCCAGCAGTTTATTAGGGGACAGAGACTATGGCTACACCTTC; D gene: TRBD1; clone size: -; J gene: TRBJ1-2; V gene: TRBV27
CDR3 protein: CASSSTGGTNQPQHF; CDR3 DNA: TGTGCCAGCAGTTCGACAGGGGGAACCAATCAGCCCCAGCATTTT; D gene: TRBD1; clone size: few; J gene: TRBJ1-5; V gene: TRBV6-5